Sequencing of this T cell receptor (beta chain) was carried out in a study of response to subunit inactivated influenza vaccine (dated by TCRdb to 2017 to 2018). About the study as a whole: Deep quantitative T cell receptor repertoire profiling was used in the study to track responses to a trivalent subunit inactivated influenza vaccine.

Libraries were built with RT-PCR. The sequencing machine was an Illumina HiSeq 2500. TCRdb reran the public reads through fastp at Q25 and MiXCR, keeping productive beta chains. Every CDR3 protein is listed once, alongside the most common genes and DNA of its rows. The sample includes some 500,000 distinct CDR3 sequences, with about 25% observed a single time. The leading ten clones occupy under 2.5% of the sample. General conclusions and limits of the study: The authors proposed that each seasonal influenza vaccination may bring in only a limited number of new T cells.

About this clonotype itself: Its target antigen remains unknown. No per-base quality is available; no much larger clone lies one base away.

V drops 8 bases and J drops 4 bases, leaving 6 bases in between. From its cysteine to its phenylalanine, the CDR3 spans 11 amino acids. Just the 33-base CDR3 DNA is kept, in frame starting at base 1. This receptor was obtained from a man aged 45 to 65 who received an inactivated influenza vaccine. Donor details come from another sample of the same person, matched by shared clones. The starting material was CD4+ T cells sorted from PBMCs, obtained roughly 5 days after vaccination. Here the chain combines TRBV12-3 or TRBV12-4 and TRBJ2-1; D gene: possibly TRBD2, on 6 matching bases. In nucleotides, the sequence is TGTGCCAGCCTAGCGTACAATGAGCAGTTCTTC. Its coded protein is CASLAYNEQFF.